One TCR beta chain is described in this entry. The CDR3 length is 16 residues. Trimming removed 3 bases from V and 7 bases from J; junction bases left unmatched: 5. Germline CDR1 is SGHKS and CDR2 is YYEKEE (reference sequence). Sequencing used immunoSEQ multiplex PCR; TCRdb keeps in-frame clones, though not all of them. The sample includes 95,000 to 120,000 clones, about two thirds seen only once; the top ten take 1.5% to 2%. This sample was taken from a study of blood T cell repertoires in COVID-19. The chain combines TRBV5-5 with TRBJ2-1; 15 bases fit TRBD2. This receptor was taken from a woman aged 35 to 49 with acute or convalescent COVID-19. Sequencing input: peripheral blood. The CDR3 loop reads CASSWGLAGGQNEQFF. CDR3 in DNA: TGTGCCAGCAGCTGGGGACTAGCGGGGGGCCAGAATGAGCAGTTCTTC.